This T cell receptor (beta chain) was sequenced during a study of CD8+ T cells in alopecia areata. Overall study results and limits: A large proportion of expanded lesional clones were detected persisting in scalp and blood during tofacitinib. Affected scalp, especially in alopecia totalis/universalis, had a higher clonality than normal scalp did.

Documented treatment: oral pan-JAK inhibitor, 5-10 mg twice daily. Germline-derived CDR1 and CDR2 are SGHVS and FNYEAQ. The CDR3 runs to 15 residues. Trimming stripped 1 base from V and 2 bases from J, with 12 bases between. A word on this clone: Its antigen is not identified.

cDNA serving as the sequencing template came from extracted, reverse transcribed RNA. Only in-frame clones appear in the TCRdb table, and some are missing; sequencing was by immunoSEQ multiplex PCR. The table has fewer than 250,000 clones, 64% seen once. This sequence was found in a human donor with alopecia areata. The material was CD4+ T cells sorted from blood, obtained at week 4, from a patient treated with tofacitinib. The chain links TRBV7-6 to TRBJ2-7; maybe TRBD2 (6 bases). The CDR3 nucleotides are TGTGCCAGCAGCTTAGGTTTTGGGGGGACCTACGAGCAGTACTTC. Amino acid sequence: CASSLGFGGTYEQYF.